The 23 T cell receptor beta chains below were found in one sample sequenced in a study of identical twins. TCRdb used MiXCR to reprocess the 5' RACE reads, holding one entry per CDR3 protein. The table includes 600,000 to 850,000 distinct CDR3 sequences, 15% to 20% detected once. The same specimen was also included in a second study, on T cells expressing NK-cell markers.

Sequencing was carried out using PBMCs. These TCRs come from a woman between 18 and 29 years old in good health.

This chain links TRBV4-1 with TRBJ2-5; D remains unclear. In germline, CDR1 is MGHRA, CDR2 YSYEKL. The CDR3 extends over 13 amino acids. V lost 1 base and J 5 bases, leaving 8 bases between the germline ends. DNA for the CDR3: TGCGCCAGCAGCCAAGCCTTACCGGAGACCCAGTACTTC. This encodes CASSQALPETQYF.

The chain links TRBV4-3 to TRBJ2-7, with D unclear. The CDR3 is 14 amino acids. V was trimmed by 0 bases and J by 0 bases, leaving 6 bases between them. Germline CDR1 LGHNA, CDR2 YSLEER. CDR3 DNA: TGCGCCAGCAGCCAAGAAGGTTACTCCTACGAGCAGTACTTC. Its translation: CASSQEGYSYEQYF.

This clonotype was counted between two and nine times. V is TRBV29-1 and J is TRBJ2-6; D is perhaps TRBD1 or TRBD2 (5 bases each). This CDR3 has 15 amino acids. The germline V gene encodes CDR1 SQVTM and CDR2 ANQGSEA. Trimming cost V 6 bases and J 4 bases, with 16 bases left between them. This CDR3 reads CSVTIGGSGANVLTF. The CDR3 DNA sequence: TGCAGCGTCACAATTGGGGGTTCAGGGGCCAACGTCCTGACTTTC.

There are a few counts of this clonotype. V gene TRBV29-1 combines with J gene TRBJ1-2, with a possible D match to TRBD1 (6 bases). Per the germline V gene, CDR1 is SQVTM and CDR2 is ANQGSEA. V was cut by 5 bases and J by 8 bases, with 18 bases left in between. The CDR3 runs to 13 residues. This CDR3 is CSVRGGTPRGYTF. CDR3 sequence (DNA): TGCAGCGTTCGAGGGGGTACGCCGAGAGGCTACACCTTC.

This clonotype has just a few counts. The chain links TRBV15 to TRBJ2-5; TRBD1 agrees at 8 bases. Germline V lookup: CDR1 LNHNV, CDR2 YYDKDF (reference sequence). This CDR3 spans 16 amino acids. Losses at the gene ends were 4 bases for V and 3 bases for J; bases not matched to a gene: 10. CDR3: CATSMRGRGPEETQYF. As DNA, the CDR3 is TGTGCCACCAGCATGAGGGGCAGGGGGCCAGAAGAGACCCAGTACTTC.

V usage is TRBV20-1 and J usage is TRBJ1-5; D might be TRBD1 (5 bases). CDR3 length: 14 residues. Trimming removed 1 base from V and 2 bases from J, with 9 bases in between. Germline assignment: CDR1 DFQATT and CDR2 SNEGSKA (reference sequence). The DNA for the CDR3 is TGCAGTGCTAGAGGGGGGACGGGCAATCAGCCCCAGCATTTT. Its translation is CSARGGTGNQPQHF.

This clonotype was found a few times. V is TRBV4-3 and J is TRBJ2-1; D gene ambiguous. CDR1 LGHNA and CDR2 YSLEER come from the germline V gene. V was shortened by 0 bases and J by 0 bases, with 12 bases between the two germline ends. The CDR3 has 17 amino acids. The CDR3 DNA sequence: TGCGCCAGCAGCCAAGATCGAACCGGAAACTCCTACAATGAGCAGTTCTTC. Translation gives CASSQDRTGNSYNEQFF.

The chain recombines TRBV28 with TRBJ1-1, with a tentative D call TRBD1 (5 bases). Trimming left V 7 bases short and J 5 bases short, with 11 bases between. CDR1 MDHEN and CDR2 SYDVKM come from the germline V gene. The CDR3 extends over 12 amino acids. CDR3 nucleotides: TGTGCCAGCATTCGGGGGATAACTGAAGCTTTCTTT. Translation: CASIRGITEAFF.

In DNA form, the CDR3 reads TGTGCCAGCAGCCAATCAGAGGGCTACGAGCAGTACTTC. Translation: CASSQSEGYEQYF. The chain combines TRBV3-1 with TRBJ2-7; tentatively, D is TRBD2 (5 bases). Per the germline V gene, CDR1 is LGHDT and CDR2 is YNNKEL (reference sequence). V shed 2 bases and J shed 3 bases, with 8 bases lying between them. This CDR3 contains 13 residues.

The chain employs TRBV20-1 and TRBJ2-4; the match to TRBD2 covers 12 bases. The CDR3 contains 16 residues. The germline CDR1 and CDR2 sequences are DFQATT and SNEGSKA (reference sequence). V was clipped by 0 bases and J by 1 base; unmatched bases: 1. The CDR3 DNA reads TGCAGTGCTAGAGATGGACTAGCGGGGGCCAAAAACATTCAGTACTTC. This sequence encodes CSARDGLAGAKNIQYF.

This sequence joins TRBV18 and TRBJ2-3; D perhaps matches TRBD2 (6 bases). V lost 0 bases and J 0 bases, leaving 19 bases between the germline ends. This CDR3 comprises 19 residues. From germline, CDR1 is KGHSH and CDR2 LQKENI. The CDR3 region has the DNA TGTGCCAGCTCACCACCGCCGGGACTCCTCGTTGGGAGCACAGATACGCAGTATTTT. This sequence encodes CASSPPPGLLVGSTDTQYF.

The V gene is TRBV12-3 or TRBV12-4, the J gene TRBJ2-7; 8 bases are a match to TRBD1. The length of the CDR3 is 14 residues. V was clipped by 3 bases and J by 5 bases; unmatched bases: 6. The CDR3 reads CASSFGDRGHEQYF. For the CDR3, the DNA is TGTGCCAGCAGTTTTGGCGACAGGGGCCACGAGCAGTACTTC.

This clonotype has ten or more counts. This chain links TRBV5-5 with TRBJ1-1, with D possibly TRBD1 on 5 matching bases. This CDR3 is built from 13 residues. V lost 1 base, J lost 5 bases, and 9 bases lay in between. Germline CDR1 SGHKS, CDR2 YYEKEE (reference sequence). The CDR3 region is CASSLQGRTEAFF. CDR3 coding DNA: TGTGCCAGCAGCTTGCAGGGACGAACTGAAGCTTTCTTT.

V usage is TRBV15 and J usage is TRBJ1-1; D is unresolved. The V and J ends lost 0 bases and 1 base respectively, with 6 bases between them. CDR1 is LNHNV and CDR2 is YYDKDF in the germline V gene (reference sequence). This CDR3 is built from 14 residues. CDR3 nucleotide sequence: TGTGCCACCAGCAGAGATCCCCAGAACACTGAAGCTTTCTTT. This sequence encodes CATSRDPQNTEAFF.

This clonotype was detected a few times. The chain employs TRBV12-3 or TRBV12-4 and TRBJ2-7; 7 positions match TRBD2. The CDR3 contains 11 residues. The ends lost 8 bases at V and 5 bases at J; junction bases unmatched: 3. The CDR3 sequence: CASAGGDEQYF. The DNA for the CDR3 is TGTGCCAGCGCTGGGGGGGACGAGCAGTACTTC.

This chain uses TRBV15 with TRBJ1-6; D not resolved. The V gene lost 0 bases and the J gene lost 9 bases, with 6 bases spanning the gap. The V gene's germline CDR1 is LNHNV and CDR2 YYDKDF (reference sequence). The CDR3 has 13 amino acids. The DNA of the CDR3 is TGTGCCACCAGCAGAGATGGGCCTTCACCCCTCCACTTT. Translating it yields CATSRDGPSPLHF.

This CDR3 reads CASSIARRDETQYF. The CDR3 bases are TGTGCCAGTAGTATAGCTAGGAGGGATGAGACCCAGTACTTC. The V and J genes are TRBV19 and TRBJ2-5, with D maybe TRBD2 (6 bases). V shed 1 base and J shed 5 bases, with 11 bases lying between them. The length of the CDR3 is 14 residues. Germline V gene sequence: CDR1 LNHDA, CDR2 SQIVND (reference sequence).

Only a few counts were recorded for this clonotype. The chain has TRBV12-3 or TRBV12-4 and TRBJ2-6, with 9 bases aligning to TRBD1. CDR3 size: 18 residues. After removal of 5 bases from V and 2 bases from J, the junction contained 10 bases not matched to a gene. The CDR3 here is CASSPDRGITTGANVLTF. CDR3 DNA: TGTGCCAGCAGTCCGGACAGGGGCATTACTACTGGGGCCAACGTCCTGACTTTC.

This clonotype has at least ten counts. The chain recombines TRBV30 with TRBJ2-1; 8 bases match TRBD2. With V trimmed by 4 bases and J by 8 bases, 10 bases remained unmatched. In germline, CDR1 is GTSNPN, CDR2 SVGIG (reference sequence). The CDR3 spans 14 residues. The CDR3 nucleotides are TGTGCCTGGAACGAAGCGGGAGTGGGAGATGAGCAGTTCTTC. It specifies CAWNEAGVGDEQFF.

The V call is TRBV7-2, the J call TRBJ2-3; D not certain. V lost 2 bases and J lost 3, with 12 bases in between. Germline CDR1 is SGHTA and CDR2 is FQGNSA. This CDR3 has 15 amino acids. This chain's CDR3 is CASSLSSPLTDTQYF. The CDR3, as DNA: TGTGCCAGCAGCTTATCGAGCCCATTAACAGATACGCAGTATTTT.

Only a few counts were recorded for this clonotype. V usage is TRBV25-1 and J usage is TRBJ2-2; no clear D gene. CDR3 length: 11 amino acids. Germline V gene sequence: CDR1 MGHDK, CDR2 SYGVNS. V was shortened by 4 bases and J by 6 bases, with 3 bases between the two germline ends. The CDR3 DNA reads TGTGCCAGCAGTGGGCCCGGGGAGCTGTTTTTT. It codes for CASSGPGELFF.

This clonotype was counted only a few times. The chain couples TRBV5-1 to TRBJ2-2; D uncertain. CDR3 size: 12 residues. The V and J ends lost 2 bases and 7 bases respectively, with 6 bases between them. Germline V gene data show CDR1 as SGHRS and CDR2 as YFSETQ. CDR3 sequence (DNA): TGCGCCAGCAGCTTCGTCAGCGGGGAGCTGTTTTTT. It yields the protein CASSFVSGELFF.

The rearrangement uses TRBV20-1 and TRBJ2-7; a possible D gene is TRBD2 (6 bases). V shed 0 bases and J shed 0 bases, with 15 bases lying between them. The CDR3 runs to 16 residues. CDR1 is DFQATT and CDR2 is SNEGSKA in the germline V gene (reference sequence). The CDR3 loop is CSARDRRGGISYEQYF. The CDR3, as DNA: TGCAGTGCTAGAGATCGAAGAGGCGGGATCTCCTACGAGCAGTACTTC.